The present entry profiles one T cell receptor beta chain with its context. What it binds is unknown. V lost 2 bases and J 4 bases, leaving 13 bases between the germline ends. The CDR3 contains 15 residues. Germline lookup yields CDR1 SGHKS and CDR2 YYEKEE (reference sequence). Molecular barcoded adaptors covering alpha/delta and beta/gamma chains were used on roughly 400 ng RNA. In TCRdb, the reads were re-called with MiXCR into one record per CDR3 protein. The profile shows 46,000 or so distinct CDR3 sequences, less than 20% of them singletons. This sample stems from a study of read filtering for tumor transcriptome and immune sequencing. Turning to the study itself: DNase treatment preceded whole-transcriptome library preparation.

Findings of the study overall: Correlation between methods rose after single-read clonotypes were removed. Compared with RNA-seq, IR-seq gave much higher clonotype depth and reliability.

Bone marrow was sampled from every patient at the time of active disease. The source of this sequence is a donor at least 40 years old with multiple myeloma. This chain joins TRBV5-5 and TRBJ2-1; D unclear. The sample was a population of CD138-negative cells sorted from bone marrow. The DNA for the CDR3 is TGTGCCAGCAGCTTTAACAGTAACGCATACAATGAGCAGTTCTTC. Residues: CASSFNSNAYNEQFF.